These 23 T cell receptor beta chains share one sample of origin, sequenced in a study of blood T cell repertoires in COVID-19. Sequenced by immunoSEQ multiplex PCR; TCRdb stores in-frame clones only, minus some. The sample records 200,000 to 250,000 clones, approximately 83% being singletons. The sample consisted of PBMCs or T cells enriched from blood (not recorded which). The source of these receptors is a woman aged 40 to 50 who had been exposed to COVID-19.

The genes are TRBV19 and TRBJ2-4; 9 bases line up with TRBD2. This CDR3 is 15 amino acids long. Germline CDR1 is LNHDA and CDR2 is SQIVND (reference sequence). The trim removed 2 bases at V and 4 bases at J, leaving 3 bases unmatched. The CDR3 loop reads CASSITSGGKNIQYF. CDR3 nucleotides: TGTGCCAGTAGTATAACCAGCGGGGGGAAAAACATTCAGTACTTC. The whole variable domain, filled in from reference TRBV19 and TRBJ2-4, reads DGGITQSPKYLFRKEGQNVTLSCEQNLNHDAMYWYRQDPGQGLRLIYYSQIVNDFQKGDIAEGYSVSREKKESFPLTVTSAQKNPTAFYLCASSITSGGKNIQYFGAGTRLSVL.

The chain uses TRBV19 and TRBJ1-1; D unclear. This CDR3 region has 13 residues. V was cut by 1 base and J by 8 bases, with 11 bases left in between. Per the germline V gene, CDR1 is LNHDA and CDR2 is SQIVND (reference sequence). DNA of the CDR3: TGTGCCAGTAGTATAGGGGCAGGCCTAGAAGCTTTCTTT. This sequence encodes CASSIGAGLEAFF.

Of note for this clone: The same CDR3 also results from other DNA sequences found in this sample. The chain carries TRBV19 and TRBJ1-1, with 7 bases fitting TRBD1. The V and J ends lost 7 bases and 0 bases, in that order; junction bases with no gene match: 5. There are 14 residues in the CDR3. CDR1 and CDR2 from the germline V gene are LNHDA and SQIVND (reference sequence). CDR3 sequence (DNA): TGTGCCAGTACCCCGGGACAGTTGAACACTGAAGCTTTCTTT. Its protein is CASTPGQLNTEAFF. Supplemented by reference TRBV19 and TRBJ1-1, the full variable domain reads DGGITQSPKYLFRKEGQNVTLSCEQNLNHDAMYWYRQDPGQGLRLIYYSQIVNDFQKGDIAEGYSVSREKKESFPLTVTSAQKNPTAFYLCASTPGQLNTEAFFGQGTRLTVV.

The CDR3 sequence is CASSNGGIWEQYF. CDR3 bases: TGTGCCAGCAGCAACGGGGGAATCTGGGAGCAGTACTTC. The gene calls are TRBV7-9 and TRBJ2-7; a possible D gene is TRBD2 (6 bases). The CDR3 sequence is 13 residues long. CDR1 is SEHNR, CDR2 FQNEAQ, per germline (reference sequence). Trimming left V 5 bases short and J 7 bases short, with 15 bases between.

This CDR3 reads CASSTGTQPQHF. CDR3 nucleotide sequence: TGTGCCAGCAGCACAGGGACCCAGCCCCAGCATTTT. The genes are TRBV12-3 or TRBV12-4 and TRBJ1-5; possibly TRBD1 for D (6 bases). CDR3 size: 12 residues. The V gene lost 6 bases and the J gene lost 7 bases, with 10 bases spanning the gap.

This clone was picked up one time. The chain's CDR3 is CASSLTEGGEQFF. The CDR3 DNA reads as TGTGCCAGCAGCTTAACGGAGGGAGGTGAGCAGTTCTTC. This chain connects TRBV7-3 to TRBJ2-1, with D perhaps TRBD2 (6 bases). V was shortened by 0 bases and J by 9 bases, with 9 bases between the two germline ends. The germline V gene encodes CDR1 SGHTA and CDR2 FQGTGA. The CDR3 sequence is 13 residues long. Full variable domain (outside the CDR3, taken from reference TRBV7-3 and TRBJ2-1): GAGVSQTPSNKVTEKGKYVELRCDPISGHTALYWYRQSLGQGPEFLIYFQGTGAADDSGLPNDRFFAVRPEGSVSTLKIQRTERGDSAVYLCASSLTEGGEQFFGPGTRLTVL.

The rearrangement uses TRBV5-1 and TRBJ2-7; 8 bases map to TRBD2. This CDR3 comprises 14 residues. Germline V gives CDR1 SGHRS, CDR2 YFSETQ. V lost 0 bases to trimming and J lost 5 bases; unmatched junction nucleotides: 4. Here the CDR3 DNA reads TGCGCCAGCAGCTTGGAAGCGGGGGCCCACGAGCAGTACTTC. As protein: CASSLEAGAHEQYF.

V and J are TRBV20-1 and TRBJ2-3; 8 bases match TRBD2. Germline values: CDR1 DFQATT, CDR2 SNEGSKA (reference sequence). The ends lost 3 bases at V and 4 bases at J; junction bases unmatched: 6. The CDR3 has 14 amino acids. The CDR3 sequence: CSASERGGPDTQYF. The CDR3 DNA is TGCAGTGCTAGTGAACGGGGGGGGCCAGATACGCAGTATTTT.

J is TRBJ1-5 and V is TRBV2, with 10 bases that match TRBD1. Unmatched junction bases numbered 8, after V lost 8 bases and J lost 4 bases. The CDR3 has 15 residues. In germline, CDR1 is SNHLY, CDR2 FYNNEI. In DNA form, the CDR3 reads TGTGCCAGCGTGGGACAGGGGAGGCAAAATCAGCCCCAGCATTTT. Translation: CASVGQGRQNQPQHF.

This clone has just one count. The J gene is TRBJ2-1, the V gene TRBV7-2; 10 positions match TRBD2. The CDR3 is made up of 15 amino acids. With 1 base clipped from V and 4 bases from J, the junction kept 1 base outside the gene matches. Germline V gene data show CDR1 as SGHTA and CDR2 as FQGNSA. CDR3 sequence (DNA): TGTGCCAGCAGCTTAGGTAGCGGGGGGTACAATGAGCAGTTCTTC. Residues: CASSLGSGGYNEQFF. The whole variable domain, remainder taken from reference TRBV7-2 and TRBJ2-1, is GAGVSQSPSNKVTEKGKDVELRCDPISGHTALYWYRQSLGQGLEFLIYFQGNSAPDKSGLPSDRFSAERTGGSVSTLTIQRTQQEDSAVYLCASSLGSGGYNEQFFGPGTRLTVL.

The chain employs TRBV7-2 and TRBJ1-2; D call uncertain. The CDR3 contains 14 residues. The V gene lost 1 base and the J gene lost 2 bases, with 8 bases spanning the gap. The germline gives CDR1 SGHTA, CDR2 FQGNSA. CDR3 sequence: CASSLGQANYGYTF. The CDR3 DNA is TGTGCCAGCAGCTTAGGACAAGCAAACTATGGCTACACCTTC.

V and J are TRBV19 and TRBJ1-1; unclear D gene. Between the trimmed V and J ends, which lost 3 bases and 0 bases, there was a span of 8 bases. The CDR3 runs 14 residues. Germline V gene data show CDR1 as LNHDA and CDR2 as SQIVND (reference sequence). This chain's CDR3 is CASSINSLNTEAFF. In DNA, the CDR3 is TGTGCCAGTAGTATTAACTCTCTGAACACTGAAGCTTTCTTT.

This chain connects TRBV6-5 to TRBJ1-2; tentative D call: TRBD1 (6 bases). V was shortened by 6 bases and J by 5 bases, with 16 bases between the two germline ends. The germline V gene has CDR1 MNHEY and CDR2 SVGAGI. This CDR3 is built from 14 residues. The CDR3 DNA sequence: TGTGCCAGCAGCGCGCCGGGACACCCTTATGGCTACACCTTC. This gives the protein CASSAPGHPYGYTF.

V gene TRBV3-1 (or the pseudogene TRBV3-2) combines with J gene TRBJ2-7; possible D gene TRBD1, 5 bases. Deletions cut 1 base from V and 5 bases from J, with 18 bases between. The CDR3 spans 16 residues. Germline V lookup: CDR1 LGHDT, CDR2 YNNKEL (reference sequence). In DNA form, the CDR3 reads TGTGCCAGCAGCCAAGCCGGGCCAGGGTTGCAAGACGAGCAGTACTTC. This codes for CASSQAGPGLQDEQYF.

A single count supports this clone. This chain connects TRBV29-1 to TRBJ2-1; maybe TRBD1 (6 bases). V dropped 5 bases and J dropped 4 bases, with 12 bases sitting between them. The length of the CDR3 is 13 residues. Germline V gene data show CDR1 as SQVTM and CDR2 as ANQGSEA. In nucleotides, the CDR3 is TGCAGCGTTCGAGGACAGTTTTACAATGAGCAGTTCTTC. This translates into CSVRGQFYNEQFF.

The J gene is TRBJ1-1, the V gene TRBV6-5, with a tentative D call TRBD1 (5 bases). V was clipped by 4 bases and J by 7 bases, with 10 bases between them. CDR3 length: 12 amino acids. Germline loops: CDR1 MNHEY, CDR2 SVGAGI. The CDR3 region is CASSLGGGEAFF. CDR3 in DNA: TGTGCCAGCAGTTTAGGCGGGGGTGAAGCTTTCTTT.

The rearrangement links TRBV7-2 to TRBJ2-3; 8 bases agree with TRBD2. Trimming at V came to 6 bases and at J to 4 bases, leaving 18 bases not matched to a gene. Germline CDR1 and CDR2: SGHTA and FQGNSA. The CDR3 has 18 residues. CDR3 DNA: TGTGCCAGCAGGGACGACCGGGGTAGCGGGGTCGGCGCAGATACGCAGTATTTT. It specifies CASRDDRGSGVGADTQYF.

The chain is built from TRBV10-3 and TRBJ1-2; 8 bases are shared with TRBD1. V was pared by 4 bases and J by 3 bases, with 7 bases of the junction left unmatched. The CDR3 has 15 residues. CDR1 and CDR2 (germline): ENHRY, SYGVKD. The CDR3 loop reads CAISGSQGADYGYTF. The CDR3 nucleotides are TGTGCCATCAGTGGAAGTCAGGGGGCAGACTATGGCTACACCTTC.

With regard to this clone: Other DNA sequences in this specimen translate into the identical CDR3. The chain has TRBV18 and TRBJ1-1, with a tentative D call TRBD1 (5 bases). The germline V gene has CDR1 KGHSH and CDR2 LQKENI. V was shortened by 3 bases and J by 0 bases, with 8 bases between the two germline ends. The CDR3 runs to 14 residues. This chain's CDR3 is CASSPGQLNTEAFF. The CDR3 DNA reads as TGTGCCAGCTCACCCGGACAATTGAACACTGAAGCTTTCTTT.

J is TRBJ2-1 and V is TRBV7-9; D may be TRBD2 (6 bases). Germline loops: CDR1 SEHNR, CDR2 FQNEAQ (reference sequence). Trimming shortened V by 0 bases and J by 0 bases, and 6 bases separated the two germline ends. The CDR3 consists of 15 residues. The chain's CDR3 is CASSLAGLSYNEQFF. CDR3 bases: TGTGCCAGCAGCTTAGCGGGACTCTCCTACAATGAGCAGTTCTTC.

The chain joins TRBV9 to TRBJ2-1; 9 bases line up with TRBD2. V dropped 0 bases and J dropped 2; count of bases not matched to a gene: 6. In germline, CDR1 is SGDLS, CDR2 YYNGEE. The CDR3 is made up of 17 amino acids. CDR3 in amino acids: CASSVGSGGPAYNEQFF. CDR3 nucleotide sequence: TGTGCCAGCAGCGTAGGTAGCGGGGGCCCGGCCTACAATGAGCAGTTCTTC. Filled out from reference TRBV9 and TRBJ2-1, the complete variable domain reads DSGVTQTPKHLITATGQRVTLRCSPRSGDLSVYWYQQSLDQGLQFLIQYYNGEERAKGNILERFSAQQFPDLHSELNLSSLELGDSALYFCASSVGSGGPAYNEQFFGPGTRLTVL.

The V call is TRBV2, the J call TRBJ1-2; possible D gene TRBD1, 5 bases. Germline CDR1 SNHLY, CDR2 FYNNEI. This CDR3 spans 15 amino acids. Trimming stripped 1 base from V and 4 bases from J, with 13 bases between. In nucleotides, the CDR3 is TGTGCCAGCAGTGAAGAGCCCGACAGACCCTATGGCTACACCTTC. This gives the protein CASSEEPDRPYGYTF.

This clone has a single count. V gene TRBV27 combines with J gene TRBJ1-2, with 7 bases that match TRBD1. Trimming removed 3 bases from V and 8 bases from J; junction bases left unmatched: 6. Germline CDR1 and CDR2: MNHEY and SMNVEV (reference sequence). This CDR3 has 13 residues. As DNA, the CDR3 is TGTGCCAGCAGTTTCCGACAGGGCGACGGCTACACCTTC. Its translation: CASSFRQGDGYTF.